The source of this T cell receptor beta chain is a study of cytomegalovirus exposure and HLA in healthy donors. Whole-study context: Some 80 million unique TCRs from HLA-typed donors were held in an early data release. General observations from the study: As a later analysis showed, several of the most significant clusters appeared to be linked to common viral pathogens. While the bulk of TCR sequences proved rare, some public TCRs turned up in many donors.

PCR used 60 Vbeta primers and 13 Jbeta primers. Produced via immunoSEQ multiplex PCR; TCRdb's table is partial and in-frame only. The sample has approximately 100,000 clones, around 74% seen once; the top ten hold less than 2%. This clone has just one count. Its specificity is not known. Germline assignment: CDR1 SEHNR and CDR2 FQNEAQ (reference sequence). The CDR3 is 19 amino acids. The ends lost 3 bases at V and 2 bases at J; junction bases unmatched: 16. Sequencing input: PBMCs. This chain uses TRBV7-9 with TRBJ2-5, with 9 bases identical to TRBD2. The receptor's source is a middle-aged woman in good health and CMV-seronegative. CDR3 region: CASSFGGLAGSYYQETQYF. Here the CDR3 DNA reads TGTGCCAGCAGCTTCGGCGGGCTAGCGGGAAGCTACTATCAAGAGACCCAGTACTTC.